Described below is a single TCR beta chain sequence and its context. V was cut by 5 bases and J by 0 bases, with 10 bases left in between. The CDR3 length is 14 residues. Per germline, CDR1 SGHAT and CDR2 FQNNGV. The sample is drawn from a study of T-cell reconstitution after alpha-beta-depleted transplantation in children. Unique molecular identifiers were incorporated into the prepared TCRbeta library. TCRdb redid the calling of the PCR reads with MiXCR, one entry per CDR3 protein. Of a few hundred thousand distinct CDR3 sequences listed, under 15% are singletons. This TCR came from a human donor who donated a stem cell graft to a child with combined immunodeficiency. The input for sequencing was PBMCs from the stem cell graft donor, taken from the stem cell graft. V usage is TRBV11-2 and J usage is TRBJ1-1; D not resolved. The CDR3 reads CASSAGDMNTEAFF. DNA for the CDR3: TGTGCCAGCAGCGCGGGAGACATGAACACTGAAGCTTTCTTT.